The T cell receptor beta chain under discussion was sequenced for a study of T cell changes during pregnancy in multiple sclerosis (dated by TCRdb to between 2018 and 2021). About the investigation overall: Changes in the T cell repertoire over the course of pregnancy were examined in this study in women with multiple sclerosis.

In regard to this clone: The specificity of this receptor is unknown. No clone much larger than this one lies a single base away; base qualities are absent.

A distance of 9 bases separates the germline ends of V and J, which lose 5 bases and 5 bases respectively. CDR1 and CDR2, looked up from the germline V gene, are SGHTA and FQGNSA. The CDR3 holds 12 amino acids from the cysteine to the phenylalanine. Of all the DNA, just the CDR3 is kept, 36 bases in frame from base 1. Receptor libraries were prepared by the immunoSEQ multiplex PCR assay. In TCRdb, the immuneACCESS table is reduced to in-frame sequences with V and J assigned. These tables do not hold every clone; where another copy was compared, an unresolved V gene accounts for under half, and the others remain unexplained. Recorded for this sample are approximately 54,000 clones; 91% of them occurred a single time. The leading ten clones occupy 1.2% of the sample.

The V and J segments used are TRBV7-2 and TRBJ2-5, with the identity of the D gene unclear. The sequence came from a female donor in good health, enrolled as a control in a pregnancy study. This specimen was peripheral blood, taken after pregnancy. The nucleotides are TGTGCCAGCAGCCTCACGGTGGAGACCCAGTACTTC. This sequence encodes CASSLTVETQYF.